This entry is about one T cell receptor beta chain. The data were taken from a study of control samples from healthy donors and cancer patients. The CDR3 consists of 15 residues. Germline V gene sequence: CDR1 SNHLY, CDR2 FYNNEI. Trimming removed 7 bases at V and 2 bases at J, with 12 bases between. Using immunoSEQ multiplex PCR, the repertoire was profiled, and TCRdb retains in-frame clones only, with some absent. The sample records about 410,000 clones, 90% being singletons. The sample consisted of PBMCs. The clonotype comes from a man in his forties with head and neck cancer. The chain carries TRBV2 and TRBJ2-6; possibly TRBD1 for D (5 bases). The CDR3: CASNPGRAGANVLTF. The DNA of the CDR3 is TGTGCCAGCAACCCGGGCAGGGCTGGGGCCAACGTCCTGACTTTC.